This T cell receptor (beta chain) stems from a study of CD8+CD57+ T cells in acquired aplastic anemia. Per germline, CDR1 MDHEN and CDR2 SYDVKM. This CDR3 is 14 amino acids long. Trimming pared 4 bases from V and 0 bases from J, leaving 9 bases between. Genomic DNA, serving as template, underwent TCR beta VDJ and CDR3 profiling. From the reads, TCRdb called clonotypes with MiXCR, one entry per CDR3 protein. The sample contains around 430,000 distinct CDR3 sequences, over 25% of which appear only once. Flow cytometry had shown expanded CD8+CD57+ cells in the patients chosen for sequencing. The study sampled blood from patients who had received no therapy.

The sequenced sample was sorted CD4+, CD8+, or CD8+CD57+ T cells (not recorded which) from PBMCs. The chain joins TRBV28 to TRBJ1-2; D is possibly TRBD1 (5 bases). The TCR sequence derives from a human donor with aplastic anemia. The CDR3 reads CASSSTTANYGYTF. In nucleotides, the CDR3 is TGTGCCAGCAGTTCGACGACAGCTAACTATGGCTACACCTTC.